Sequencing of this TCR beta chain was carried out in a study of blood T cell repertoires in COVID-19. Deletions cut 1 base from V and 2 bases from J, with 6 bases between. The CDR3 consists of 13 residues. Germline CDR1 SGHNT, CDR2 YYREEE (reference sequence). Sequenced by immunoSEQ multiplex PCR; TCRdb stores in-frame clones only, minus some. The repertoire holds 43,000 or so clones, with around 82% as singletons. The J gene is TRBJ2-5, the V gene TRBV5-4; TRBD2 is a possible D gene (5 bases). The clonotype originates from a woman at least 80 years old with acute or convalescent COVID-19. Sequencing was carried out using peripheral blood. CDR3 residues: CASSLSGQETQYF. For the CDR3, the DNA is TGTGCCAGCAGCTTGAGCGGACAAGAGACCCAGTACTTC.